These 6 T cell receptor beta chains came from one sample sequenced in a study of T cells in tuberculosis. The table came from immunoSEQ multiplex PCR; TCRdb's copy has only in-frame clones and leaves some out. In the table there are about 34,000 clones, around 93% of which are singletons. Time point indicated: new active TB diagnosis, blood taken before or within 7 days of starting treatment. The source was PBMCs, collected at tuberculosis diagnosis. These receptors were collected from an adult with tuberculosis.

The CDR3 DNA is TGTGCCAGCTCACCGCTTTGGGGCGCTTTCTTT. This encodes CASSPLWGAFF. V usage is TRBV18 and J usage is TRBJ1-1; maybe TRBD1 (5 bases). In germline, CDR1 is KGHSH, CDR2 LQKENI. The CDR3 length is 11 residues. V lost 3 bases, J lost 11 bases, and 10 bases lay in between.

This chain uses TRBV28 with TRBJ1-5; weak D call: TRBD1 (5 bases). Trimming left V 4 bases short and J 3 bases short, with 10 bases between. Germline V gene lookup returns CDR1 MDHEN and CDR2 SYDVKM. The CDR3 covers 14 residues. The CDR3 spells CASSSQGDNQPQHF. In DNA, the CDR3 is TGTGCCAGCAGTTCACAAGGGGACAATCAGCCCCAGCATTTT.

The J gene is TRBJ1-1, the V gene TRBV5-1; D may be TRBD1 (5 bases). CDR3 length equals 11 residues. Germline values: CDR1 SGHRS, CDR2 YFSETQ. V dropped 7 bases and J dropped 4 bases, with 8 bases sitting between them. CDR3 region: CASRGGTEAFF. In nucleotides, the CDR3 is TGCGCCAGCCGGGGGGGCACTGAAGCTTTCTTT.

There are a few counts of this clone. The chain employs TRBV15 and TRBJ2-7, with 8 bases identical to TRBD1. The CDR3 is 15 residues long. After removal of 3 bases from V and 3 bases from J, the junction contained 7 bases not matched to a gene. Looked up from germline, CDR1 is LNHNV and CDR2 is YYDKDF (reference sequence). The CDR3, as DNA: TGTGCCACCAGCAGGGGACAGGCCCACTACTACGAGCAGTACGTC. It translates to CATSRGQAHYYEQYV.

The chain couples TRBV9 to TRBJ2-1, with 9 nucleotides matching TRBD1. The length of the CDR3 is 18 residues. J gave up 5 bases and V 2 bases, and 14 bases lay outside the gene matches. CDR1 and CDR2 from the germline V gene are SGDLS and YYNGEE. The chain's CDR3 is CASSVGISDRGVNNEQFF. CDR3 bases: TGTGCCAGCAGCGTGGGGATATCGGACAGGGGAGTCAACAATGAGCAGTTCTTC.

The genes are TRBV28 and TRBJ1-6, with 7 nucleotides matching TRBD1. The germline CDR1 and CDR2 sequences are MDHEN and SYDVKM. V trimming: 6 bases; J trimming: 0 bases; junction bases outside the gene matches: 17. The CDR3 has 20 residues. In DNA, the CDR3 is TGTGCCAGCAGCGGTGGGGACAGCTTATCGAGTGCCTCCTATAATTCACCCCTCCACTTT. Protein: CASSGGDSLSSASYNSPLHF.